The present entry profiles one TCR beta chain with its context. Its antigen is not identified. One base away lies a much larger clone, so this may be a sequencing read error. After removal of 0 bases from V and 8 bases from J, the junction contained 10 bases not matched to a gene. From germline, CDR1 is SGDLS and CDR2 YYNGEE. The CDR3 has 15 amino acids. This sample was taken from a study of T cell repertoires in cytomegalovirus infection. Via MiXCR, TCRdb re-called the reads, giving one row per CDR3 protein. Of about 200,000 distinct CDR3 sequences in the sample, 8.5% to 10% were seen once. Whole-study results and caveats: The study found HLA-C-restricted CMV-specific TCR beta clonotypes dominating the ex vivo response.

Sequencing input: PBMCs. The rearrangement uses TRBV9 and TRBJ2-7, with 8 bases matching TRBD1. The origin of this receptor is a human donor in good health (CMV status not recorded). Some clones in this sample may be carry-over from other donors' samples. CDR3 residues: CASSVGGGQVGKQYF. The CDR3 DNA reads as TGTGCCAGCAGCGTAGGAGGGGGACAGGTGGGGAAGCAGTACTTC.